A selection of T cell receptor beta chains follows, all from one sample in a study of T-cell memory formation after mild COVID-19. TCRdb re-derived calls from the 5' RACE reads in MiXCR, one entry per CDR3 protein. The sample consists of roughly 190,000 distinct CDR3 sequences, 27% of them appearing once. Sequencing was done on a sample of PBMCs or a T cell subset sorted from them (not recorded which). The receptors come from an adult woman who had mild COVID-19 (a few samples of this study predate the infection). Cell type and time point are not known. CDR3s include the opening cysteine and the closing phenylalanine or tryptophan. The D gene is left open where the match is weak. Rows may omit the clone size; those that give it use once, few, many or a size class.

V: TRBV27
D: .
size: .
J: TRBJ1-1
CDR3: CASSLSGWGDEAFF
DNA: TGTGCCAGCAGTTTATCAGGGTGGGGGGATGAAGCTTTCTTT

V: TRBV19
D: .
size: few
J: TRBJ2-7
CDR3: CASSIGSPLSYEQYF
DNA: TGTGCCAGTAGTATCGGAAGCCCACTATCCTACGAGCAGTACTTC

V: TRBV7-7
D: .
size: few
J: TRBJ2-2
CDR3: CASSPDSLSGELFF
DNA: TGTGCTAGCAGTCCGGACAGCCTCTCCGGGGAGCTGTTTTTT

V: TRBV12-3/TRBV12-4
D: .
size: few
J: TRBJ2-2
CDR3: CASSSARAGELFF
DNA: TGTGCCAGCAGTTCTGCTAGGGCCGGGGAGCTGTTTTTT

V: TRBV18
D: .
size: .
J: TRBJ2-2
CDR3: CASSPRRGELFF
DNA: TGTGCCAGCTCACCACGACGCGGGGAGCTGTTTTTT

V: TRBV20-1
D: TRBD2
size: .
J: TRBJ2-1
CDR3: CSARDHSGGSSYNEQFF
DNA: TGCAGTGCTAGAGACCATAGCGGGGGGAGCTCCTACAATGAGCAGTTCTTC

V: TRBV4-1
D: .
size: .
J: TRBJ1-1
CDR3: CASSLRGHGEAFF
DNA: TGCGCCAGCAGCCTACGGGGGCACGGTGAAGCTTTCTTT

V: TRBV5-4
D: TRBD2
size: .
J: TRBJ2-1
CDR3: CASSLSLAVPLAGQFF
DNA: TGTGCCAGCAGCTTGTCACTAGCGGTTCCCCTTGCGGGGCAGTTCTTC

V: TRBV7-3
D: .
size: .
J: TRBJ2-1
CDR3: CASSLPPNPEQFF
DNA: TGTGCCAGCAGCTTACCGCCCAATCCTGAGCAGTTCTTC

V: TRBV7-8
D: .
size: few
J: TRBJ2-7
CDR3: CASSLAYSGSPYYEQYF
DNA: TGTGCCAGCAGCTTAGCGTATTCGGGAAGCCCGTATTACGAGCAGTACTTC

V: TRBV29-1
D: TRBD1
size: few
J: TRBJ1-4
CDR3: CSARTGGDEKLFF
DNA: TGCAGCGCTCGGACAGGGGGAGATGAAAAACTGTTTTTT

V: TRBV12-3/TRBV12-4
D: .
size: few
J: TRBJ2-1
CDR3: CASSWAGGNEQFF
DNA: TGTGCCAGCAGTTGGGCCGGTGGCAATGAGCAGTTCTTC

V: TRBV29-1
D: TRBD2
size: .
J: TRBJ2-7
CDR3: CSAGLAGATYEQYF
DNA: TGCAGCGCGGGACTAGCGGGTGCTACCTACGAGCAGTACTTC

V: TRBV5-4
D: TRBD1
size: .
J: TRBJ1-1
CDR3: CASSSGQGIMNTEAFF
DNA: TGTGCCAGCAGCTCGGGACAGGGGATAATGAACACTGAAGCTTTCTTT

V: TRBV5-1
D: TRBD1
size: few
J: TRBJ2-7
CDR3: CASSFPGTGHYEQYF
DNA: TGCGCCAGCAGCTTCCCCGGGACAGGGCACTACGAGCAGTACTTC

V: TRBV3-1
D: .
size: .
J: TRBJ1-1
CDR3: CASSRGRTVNTEAFF
DNA: TGTGCCAGCAGCCGAGGGAGGACAGTGAACACTGAAGCTTTCTTT

V: TRBV20-1
D: .
size: many
J: TRBJ2-5
CDR3: CSADRGSQETQYF
DNA: TGCAGTGCGGACCGGGGATCCCAGGAGACCCAGTACTTC

V: TRBV29-1
D: TRBD1
size: few
J: TRBJ1-4
CDR3: CSVSGTGAEKLFF
DNA: TGCAGCGTATCCGGGACAGGCGCTGAAAAACTGTTTTTT

V: TRBV29-1
D: .
size: few
J: TRBJ2-5
CDR3: CSVPRARGETQYF
DNA: TGCAGCGTTCCTCGGGCCCGAGGAGAGACCCAGTACTTC

V: TRBV11-2
D: .
size: .
J: TRBJ2-3
CDR3: CASSLSWTPTDTQYF
DNA: TGTGCCAGCAGCTTAAGTTGGACTCCCACAGATACGCAGTATTTT

V: TRBV7-9
D: .
size: .
J: TRBJ2-2
CDR3: CAGGRGRNTGELFF
DNA: TGTGCCGGTGGCCGGGGGCGCAACACCGGGGAGCTGTTTTTT

V: TRBV18
D: .
size: .
J: TRBJ2-1
CDR3: CASSPVVSSYNEQFF
DNA: TGTGCCAGCTCACCAGTAGTCAGCTCCTACAATGAGCAGTTCTTC

V: TRBV20-1
D: TRBD1
size: .
J: TRBJ2-1
CDR3: CSARPFNRGTRSGSYNEQFF
DNA: TGCAGTGCTAGACCCTTTAACAGGGGGACCAGGTCCGGATCCTACAATGAGCAGTTCTTC

V: TRBV7-9
D: .
size: .
J: TRBJ1-2
CDR3: CASSLSGRPYTF
DNA: TGTGCCAGCAGCCTATCCGGACGGCCCTACACCTTC

V: TRBV20-1
D: TRBD2
size: .
J: TRBJ2-4
CDR3: CSAPSGSGGPLQYF
DNA: TGCAGTGCTCCCTCCGGGAGCGGGGGGCCCCTTCAGTACTTC

V: TRBV25-1
D: .
size: few
J: TRBJ1-2
CDR3: CASSELGTVRGYTF
DNA: TGTGCCAGCAGTGAATTGGGAACAGTCAGAGGCTACACCTTC

V: TRBV3-1
D: .
size: .
J: TRBJ1-3
CDR3: CASSQSGTRSSGNTIYF
DNA: TGTGCCAGCAGCCAGTCGGGGACAAGAAGCTCTGGAAACACCATATATTTT

V: TRBV7-3
D: TRBD2
size: .
J: TRBJ2-1
CDR3: CASSSHAASSGGASFWPFNEQFF
DNA: TGTGCCAGCAGCTCTCACGCCGCCTCTAGCGGGGGGGCATCTTTCTGGCCCTTCAATGAGCAGTTCTTC

V: TRBV15
D: .
size: few
J: TRBJ1-5
CDR3: CATSRDLGSNQPQHF
DNA: TGTGCCACCAGCAGAGATCTAGGGAGCAATCAGCCCCAGCATTTT

V: TRBV5-1
D: .
size: few
J: TRBJ2-6
CDR3: CASSRPGANVLTF
DNA: TGCGCCAGTTCCCGGCCTGGGGCCAACGTCCTGACTTTC

V: TRBV7-3
D: TRBD1
size: few
J: TRBJ2-6
CDR3: CASSRQGSGANVLTF
DNA: TGTGCCAGCAGCCGACAGGGGAGTGGGGCCAACGTCCTGACTTTC

V: TRBV7-9
D: .
size: .
J: TRBJ2-3
CDR3: CASSLEGLRDTQYF
DNA: TGTGCCAGCAGCTTAGAAGGTTTGAGAGATACGCAGTATTTT

V: TRBV7-3
D: TRBD1
size: few
J: TRBJ1-2
CDR3: CASSSPSGGGNYGYTF
DNA: TGTGCCAGCAGCTCCCCCTCAGGGGGCGGAAACTATGGCTACACCTTC

V: TRBV7-9
D: .
size: few
J: TRBJ2-1
CDR3: CATIHGGFGNEQFF
DNA: TGTGCCACCATCCATGGGGGTTTTGGCAATGAGCAGTTCTTC

V: TRBV18
D: .
size: .
J: TRBJ1-5
CDR3: CASSPQGPRSNQPQHF
DNA: TGTGCCAGCTCACCGCAGGGCCCACGTAGCAATCAGCCCCAGCATTTT

V: TRBV5-1
D: TRBD2
size: few
J: TRBJ2-1
CDR3: CASSLDGGGYNEQFF
DNA: TGCGCCAGCAGCTTGGATGGCGGGGGTTACAATGAGCAGTTCTTC

V: TRBV20-1
D: TRBD1
size: .
J: TRBJ1-1
CDR3: CSARDPGQGLLRAFF
DNA: TGCAGTGCTAGAGACCCGGGACAGGGGCTTTTAAGGGCTTTCTTT

V: TRBV12-3/TRBV12-4
D: TRBD1
size: once
J: TRBJ1-1
CDR3: CASRTLQGQGTEAFF
DNA: TGTGCCAGCAGGACACTACAGGGGCAGGGGACTGAAGCTTTCTTT

V: TRBV2
D: TRBD2
size: .
J: TRBJ2-1
CDR3: CASRPGLAGGPHEQFF
DNA: TGTGCCAGCAGACCGGGACTAGCGGGGGGGCCGCATGAGCAGTTCTTC

V: TRBV6-2/TRBV6-3
D: TRBD2
size: .
J: TRBJ2-7
CDR3: CASSNPPGLVGSEQYF
DNA: TGTGCCAGCAGTAACCCACCAGGACTAGTTGGGTCCGAGCAGTACTTC

V: TRBV4-3
D: .
size: .
J: TRBJ1-2
CDR3: CASRQETEAGGYTF
DNA: TGCGCCAGCAGACAAGAGACAGAGGCAGGGGGCTACACCTTC

V: TRBV6-1
D: TRBD1
size: .
J: TRBJ2-7
CDR3: CASRLQGPYEQYF
DNA: TGTGCCAGCCGACTACAGGGGCCCTACGAGCAGTACTTC

V: TRBV3-1
D: .
size: .
J: TRBJ1-1
CDR3: CASSQQGRGSTEAFF
DNA: TGTGCCAGCAGCCAACAGGGGCGGGGTAGCACTGAAGCTTTCTTT

V: TRBV4-3
D: .
size: .
J: TRBJ2-3
CDR3: CASSQEGGRASQYF
DNA: TGCGCCAGCAGCCAAGAGGGGGGACGGGCGTCGCAGTATTTT

V: TRBV20-1
D: TRBD1
size: .
J: TRBJ1-1
CDR3: CSAGQGGTEAFF
DNA: TGCAGTGCTGGGCAGGGGGGCACTGAAGCTTTCTTT

V: TRBV20-1
D: TRBD1
size: .
J: TRBJ2-1
CDR3: CSAKQGAYNEQFF
DNA: TGCAGTGCCAAACAGGGGGCCTACAATGAGCAGTTCTTC